The 27 T cell receptor beta chains below come from one sample, sequenced in a study of blood T cells in healthy people across ages. A J-beta primer mix and a sample-barcoded 5' primer were used in a second PCR of roughly 6 to 12 cycles. MiXCR was run by TCRdb on the 5' RACE reads, yielding one entry per CDR3 protein. Of 380,000 or so distinct CDR3 sequences in the sample, about half were seen once. The sequenced sample consisted of blood. These receptors were obtained from a man aged 60 to 75 in good health.

This clonotype occurred a few times. This chain joins TRBV9 and TRBJ2-7; D is possibly TRBD1 (5 bases). The CDR3 has 15 residues. V was trimmed by 5 bases and J by 3 bases, leaving 18 bases between them. The germline CDR1 and CDR2 sequences are SGDLS and YYNGEE. CDR3 residues: CASSPLLQANYEQYF. The CDR3 DNA is TGTGCCAGCAGTCCCCTATTACAGGCTAACTACGAGCAGTACTTC.

Notes on this clonotype: An end of the junction does not agree with germline; a read error may underlie this. This rearrangement joins TRBV5-1 to TRBJ2-1; no clear D gene. This CDR3 comprises 16 residues. In germline, CDR1 is SGHRS, CDR2 YFSETQ. DNA for the CDR3: TGCGCCAGCAGCTTGGATCGGTCAGCGTCCTACAATGGGCAGTTCTTC. It is translated as CASSLDRSASYNGQFF. The whole variable domain, filled in from reference TRBV5-1 and TRBJ2-1, reads KAGVTQTPRYLIKTRGQQVTLSCSPISGHRSVSWYQQTPGQGLQFLFEYFSETQRNKGNFPGRFSGRQFSNSRSEMNVSTLELGDSALYLCASSLDRSASYNGQFFGPGTRLTVL.

There are many counts of this clonotype. The chain has TRBV13 and TRBJ2-5, with D unresolved. This CDR3 contains 14 residues. The germline CDR1 and CDR2 sequences are PRHDT and FYEKMQ (reference sequence). V was cut by 0 bases and J by 1 base, with 6 bases left in between. CDR3 in amino acids: CASSLGYSQETQYF. CDR3 in DNA: TGTGCCAGCAGCTTAGGGTACAGCCAAGAGACCCAGTACTTC.

This clonotype showed up many times. The CDR3 DNA reads as TGCGCCAGCAGCCAAGGACGAGGGGGTTACGGATCCTACGAGCAGTACTTC. The encoded protein is CASSQGRGGYGSYEQYF. The chain has TRBV4-3 and TRBJ2-7, with a possible D match to TRBD1 (6 bases). In germline, CDR1 is LGHNA, CDR2 YSLEER. The CDR3 extends over 17 amino acids. V gave up 1 base and J gave up 1 base, with 17 bases separating them.

The genes are TRBV6-5 and TRBJ2-7; D possibly corresponds to TRBD2 (5 bases). The V gene lost 0 bases and the J gene lost 2 bases, with 14 bases spanning the gap. Germline values: CDR1 MNHEY, CDR2 SVGAGI. The CDR3 totals 16 residues. For the CDR3, the DNA is TGTGCCAGCAGTTACTCGTCAGGAGCGGCTACCTACGAGCAGTACTTC. Translating gives CASSYSSGAATYEQYF.

The chain uses TRBV7-9 and TRBJ2-7; D unclear. The end of the DNA fits TRBJ2-5 better, so the J call may be wrong. The germline CDR1 and CDR2 sequences are SEHNR and FQNEAQ (reference sequence). This CDR3 has 13 amino acids. CDR3 nucleotides: TGTGCCAGCAGCTTGCACCAAGCGGAGACCCAGTACTTC. Protein sequence: CASSLHQAETQYF.

This clonotype was observed many times. The V gene is TRBV24-1, the J gene TRBJ2-7; D remains unclear. Germline lookup yields CDR1 KGHDR and CDR2 SFDVKD. This CDR3 spans 16 amino acids. V was cut by 7 bases and J by 0 bases, with 18 bases left in between. CDR3 sequence (DNA): TGTGCCACCAGAAGTGAGGATTCGGCGGTCTCCTACGAGCAGTACTTC. Amino acid sequence: CATRSEDSAVSYEQYF.

V usage is TRBV6-1 and J usage is TRBJ1-6, with 7 bases matching TRBD1. CDR3 size: 16 residues. The V segment lost 2 bases and the J segment 10 bases; nucleotides outside the gene matches: 11. Germline lookup yields CDR1 MNHNS and CDR2 SASEGT. Here the CDR3 DNA reads TGTGCCAGCAGTGAAATTGCCCGACAGGGACAGTCACCCCTCCACTTT. Translation gives CASSEIARQGQSPLHF.

This chain connects TRBV20-1 to TRBJ1-3; D gene ambiguous. Germline CDR1 DFQATT, CDR2 SNEGSKA (reference sequence). The CDR3 runs to 14 residues. V was clipped by 5 bases and J by 0 bases, with 11 bases between them. The CDR3 loop reads CSAYDIRSGNTIYF. The CDR3 region has the DNA TGCAGTGCTTACGACATACGCTCTGGAAACACCATATATTTT.

The chain has TRBV20-1 and TRBJ2-7; 7 nucleotides match TRBD2. CDR1 is DFQATT, CDR2 SNEGSKA, per germline (reference sequence). V shed 6 bases and J 0 bases; nucleotides not matched to a gene: 8. This CDR3 region has 14 residues. DNA of the CDR3: TGCAGTGCCGTAATGGCTAGCGGCTCCTACGAGCAGTACTTC. Translated, it gives CSAVMASGSYEQYF.

This clonotype was observed a few times. The chain links TRBV5-1 to TRBJ2-3; 12 bases are shared with TRBD2. Germline-derived CDR1 and CDR2 are SGHRS and YFSETQ. The CDR3 consists of 18 residues. V trimming: 3 bases; J trimming: 4 bases; junction bases outside the gene matches: 12. The DNA for the CDR3 is TGCGCCAGCAGCTCCCCTAAGGCTAGCGGGGGGGTTGCAGATACGCAGTATTTT. Translating it yields CASSSPKASGGVADTQYF.

A few counts support this clonotype. The chain joins TRBV20-1 to TRBJ1-5, with 8 bases matching TRBD1. The CDR3 has 17 amino acids. Germline lookup yields CDR1 DFQATT and CDR2 SNEGSKA (reference sequence). V shed 5 bases and J 0 bases; nucleotides not matched to a gene: 12. The CDR3 loop reads CSASRREQGGSNQPQHF. The CDR3 DNA sequence: TGCAGTGCTTCTCGCCGCGAACAGGGGGGTAGCAATCAGCCCCAGCATTTT.

This chain links TRBV7-8 with TRBJ2-4, with D unresolved. Trimming removed 2 bases from V and 1 base from J, with 12 bases in between. The germline V gene encodes CDR1 SGHVS and CDR2 FQNEAQ. The CDR3 is 16 amino acids. The CDR3 protein is CASSLPIRLAKNIQYF. In DNA form, the CDR3 reads TGTGCCAGCAGCTTACCGATCCGCCTGGCCAAAAACATTCAGTACTTC.

Details on this clonotype: This clone may be a read error of a much larger clone one base away. CDR3 sequence reads: CATSKKGDEQFF. DNA for the CDR3: TGTGCCACCAGTAAGAAGGGAGATGAGCAGTTCTTC. The chain combines TRBV27 with TRBJ2-1, with D possibly matching TRBD2 (5 bases). CDR3 length equals 12 residues. Germline-derived CDR1 and CDR2 are MNHEY and SMNVEV (reference sequence).

This clonotype has a count of ten or more. V usage is TRBV7-2 and J usage is TRBJ2-1; TRBD1 aligns across 7 bases. The germline CDR1 and CDR2 sequences are SGHTA and FQGNSA. The trim removed 3 bases at V and 10 bases at J, leaving 12 bases unmatched. The CDR3 has 15 amino acids. CDR3 loop: CASSFSPTGQGEQFF. CDR3 in DNA: TGTGCCAGCAGCTTCTCCCCGACAGGGCAAGGGGAGCAGTTCTTC. Full variable domain (missing parts from reference TRBV7-2 and TRBJ2-1): GAGVSQSPSNKVTEKGKDVELRCDPISGHTALYWYRQSLGQGLEFLIYFQGNSAPDKSGLPSDRFSAERTGGSVSTLTIQRTQQEDSAVYLCASSFSPTGQGEQFFGPGTRLTVL.

The chain is built from TRBV7-2 and TRBJ2-3; D may be TRBD1 (6 bases). CDR3 size: 16 residues. V was cut by 2 bases and J by 0 bases, with 12 bases left in between. Germline V gene sequence: CDR1 SGHTA, CDR2 FQGNSA. CDR3 sequence reads: CASSLRQAASTDTQYF. The CDR3 DNA follows: TGTGCCAGCAGCTTAAGACAGGCGGCCAGCACAGATACGCAGTATTTT.

The rearrangement uses TRBV13 and TRBJ2-5; possible D gene TRBD2, 6 bases. The J call may be wrong; the DNA end is better matched by TRBJ2-7. Germline loops: CDR1 PRHDT, CDR2 FYEKMQ (reference sequence). This CDR3 region has 16 residues. The CDR3 loop reads CASRAKRTNGTNEQYF. DNA for the CDR3: TGTGCCAGCAGGGCTAAAAGGACTAACGGAACAAACGAGCAGTACTTC.

The chain is built from TRBV7-9 and TRBJ2-1; D is unclear. The CDR3 consists of 10 residues. Trimming shortened V by 0 bases and J by 10 bases, and 1 base separated the two germline ends. Germline V gene sequence: CDR1 SEHNR, CDR2 FQNEAQ (reference sequence). CDR3 sequence (DNA): TGTGCCAGCAGCTTAGCCGAGCAGTTCTTC. Amino acid sequence: CASSLAEQFF.

A note on this clonotype: A read error may be the cause here, since a much bigger clone is one base away. The chain recombines TRBV5-4 with TRBJ2-3, with a tentative D call TRBD2 (6 bases). The CDR3 is 13 residues long. Germline loops: CDR1 SGHNT, CDR2 YYREEE (reference sequence). Deletions cut 9 bases from V and 4 bases from J, with 15 bases between. CDR3 in amino acids: CATSWEVADTQYF. CDR3 sequence (DNA): TGTGCCACCTCCTGGGAGGTGGCAGATACGCAGTATTTT.

Only a few counts were recorded for this clonotype. The chain couples TRBV11-2 to TRBJ2-6; no reliable D call. V gave up 6 bases and J gave up 5 bases, with 8 bases separating them. CDR3 length: 13 residues. The V gene's germline CDR1 is SGHAT and CDR2 FQNNGV. For the CDR3, the DNA is TGTGCCAGCAGTCCCTCGTGGGCCAACGTCCTGACTTTC. This codes for CASSPSWANVLTF.

This chain joins TRBV2 and TRBJ2-1; 7 bases are shared with TRBD1. The J segment lost 5 bases and the V segment lost 5 bases, leaving 3 bases of the junction unmatched. The CDR3 totals 13 residues. Germline V gives CDR1 SNHLY, CDR2 FYNNEI. This chain's CDR3 is CASSQTGNNEQFF. CDR3 in DNA: TGTGCCAGCAGTCAGACAGGGAACAATGAGCAGTTCTTC.

The genes are TRBV25-1 and TRBJ1-6; 12 bases map to TRBD1. The ends lost 4 bases at V and 7 bases at J; junction bases unmatched: 14. CDR1 is MGHDK and CDR2 is SYGVNS in the germline V gene. This CDR3 is built from 19 residues. CDR3 region: CASSAKPGQGAQGNSPLHF. The CDR3 region has the DNA TGTGCCAGCAGTGCCAAACCGGGACAGGGGGCGCAGGGCAATTCACCCCTCCACTTT. The full variable domain, in which reference TRBV25-1 and TRBJ1-6 provide the parts outside the CDR3, is EADIYQTPRYLVIGTGKKITLECSQTMGHDKMYWYQQDPGMELHLIHYSYGVNSTEKGDLSSESTVSRIRTEHFPLTLESARPSHTSQYLCASSAKPGQGAQGNSPLHFGNGTRLTVT.

This clonotype was recorded at least ten times. The chain joins TRBV18 to TRBJ2-7; the match to TRBD2 covers 10 bases. The CDR3 runs to 15 residues. V lost 1 base, J lost 2 bases, and 2 bases stayed unmatched. Germline values: CDR1 KGHSH, CDR2 LQKENI. CDR3 amino acids: CASSPRTSGAYEQYF. CDR3 in DNA: TGTGCCAGCTCACCACGGACTAGCGGAGCCTACGAGCAGTACTTC.

The V and J genes are TRBV2 and TRBJ2-6, with TRBD2 matching 10 bases. The germline V gene encodes CDR1 SNHLY and CDR2 FYNNEI. There are 16 residues in the CDR3. J lost 0 bases, V lost 8 bases, and 4 bases had no gene match. CDR3 nucleotides: TGTGCCAGCGCTAGCGGGGGCCTCTCTGGGGCCAACGTCCTGACTTTC. Residues: CASASGGLSGANVLTF.

V usage is TRBV7-2 and J usage is TRBJ2-7; no reliable D call. The ends were cut back, 5 bases at V and 3 bases at J, with 11 bases in the middle. This CDR3 comprises 13 residues. Germline CDR1 reads SGHTA; CDR2 reads FQGNSA. The CDR3 DNA sequence: TGTGCCAGCAGCCCGCCGGGTTTCTACGAGCAGTACTTC. This encodes CASSPPGFYEQYF.

This clonotype was observed a few times. The chain is built from TRBV12-3 or TRBV12-4 and TRBJ2-1; D ambiguous. The CDR3 length is 13 residues. V was shortened by 6 bases and J by 10 bases, with 16 bases between the two germline ends. CDR3 region: CASRQITATEQFF. The CDR3 DNA follows: TGTGCCAGCAGACAAATTACGGCCACAGAGCAGTTCTTC.

This clonotype was detected once. The chain couples TRBV20-1 to TRBJ2-5; maybe TRBD2 (6 bases). TRBJ2-7 matches the DNA end more closely, so the J call is doubtful. The CDR3 consists of 14 residues. CDR1 is DFQATT and CDR2 is SNEGSKA in the germline V gene (reference sequence). Written as DNA, the CDR3 is TGCAGTGCTAAAGGGACTGGGAGGACCTACGAGCAGTACTTC. Its protein is CSAKGTGRTYEQYF.